Listed below are T cell receptor beta chains from one sample, sequenced in a study of T cells in Graves' hyperthyroidism and ophthalmopathy. One entry per CDR3 protein results from TCRdb running MiXCR on the multiplex PCR reads. In the table there are 650,000 to 700,000 distinct CDR3 sequences, about 18% of which are singletons. Sample: blood. Receptor source: a man aged 45-65 years with Graves' hyperthyroidism. Both conserved end residues are part of each CDR3. The D gene is left open where the match is weak. Where a row states a size, it is once, few, many or the class of an expanded clone; other rows omit it.

clone size	CDR3 length	V gene	D gene	J gene	CDR3 protein	CDR3 DNA
many	15	TRBV7-3	NA	TRBJ2-5	CASSSIAGKQETQYF	TGTGCCAGCAGCTCTATCGCCGGGAAACAAGAGACCCAGTACTTC
NA	14	TRBV7-2	TRBD2	TRBJ2-7	CASSLVGLVGEQYF	TGTGCCAGCAGCTTAGTAGGACTAGTGGGGGAGCAGTACTTC
many	20	TRBV10-3	TRBD2	TRBJ2-7	CAISDRGLASFPSGSYEQYF	TGTGCCATCAGTGACAGGGGACTAGCGTCATTTCCTTCGGGCTCCTACGAGCAGTACTTC
many	13	TRBV12-3/TRBV12-4	TRBD1	TRBJ1-6	CASSLRQGSPLHF	TGTGCCAGCAGTTTACGACAGGGTTCACCCCTCCACTTT
many	17	TRBV7-8	TRBD2	TRBJ2-1	CASSLAATSGKFGEQFF	TGTGCCAGCAGCTTAGCGGCGACTAGCGGGAAATTTGGAGAGCAGTTCTTC
many	16	TRBV28	NA	TRBJ1-1	CASSSIVTGRHTEAFF	TGTGCCAGCAGTTCCATCGTAACAGGGAGGCACACTGAAGCTTTCTTT
many	14	TRBV20-1	TRBD1	TRBJ1-1	CSARDPRQGVEAFF	TGCAGTGCTAGAGATCCGCGACAGGGAGTTGAAGCTTTCTTT
many	12	TRBV6-2/TRBV6-3	NA	TRBJ2-5	CASSYRPETQYF	TGTGCCAGCAGTTACCGCCCGGAGACCCAGTACTTC
NA	14	TRBV7-2	TRBD1	TRBJ1-2	CASSLRAGGGGYTF	TGTGCCAGCAGCTTACGGGCAGGGGGCGGAGGCTACACCTTC
NA	14	TRBV6-2/TRBV6-3	TRBD2	TRBJ2-7	CACSGGGLRHEQYF	TGTGCCTGCTCGGGGGGGGGACTTCGCCACGAGCAGTACTTC
few	13	TRBV6-8	NA	TRBJ1-2	CASSQTENYGYTF	TGTGCCAGCAGTCAGACAGAGAACTATGGCTACACCTTC
NA	19	TRBV5-1	TRBD1	TRBJ1-2	CASSLARGLLEGRHYGYTF	TGCGCCAGCAGCTTGGCAAGGGGGCTCCTCGAAGGAAGACATTATGGCTACACCTTC
few	17	TRBV4-1	NA	TRBJ1-5	CASSRDPGGSVNQPQHF	TGCGCCAGCAGCCGGGACCCAGGAGGTTCTGTCAATCAGCCCCAGCATTTT
many	14	TRBV28	NA	TRBJ1-1	CASSVPGRTSEAFF	TGTGCCAGCAGTGTCCCGGGACGGACCTCTGAAGCTTTCTTT
many	17	TRBV2	TRBD2	TRBJ2-3	CASKRLAGPRNTDTQYF	TGTGCCAGCAAGCGGCTAGCGGGACCTAGGAACACAGATACGCAGTATTTT
NA	13	TRBV10-3	NA	TRBJ2-1	CAISESYSNEQFF	TGTGCCATCAGTGAGTCGTATTCAAATGAGCAGTTCTTC
many	13	TRBV29-1	TRBD2	TRBJ2-7	CSVTSGVGDEQYF	TGCAGCGTTACTAGCGGGGTTGGGGACGAGCAGTACTTC